This is a list of T cell receptor beta chains from one sample in a study of regulatory T cells in long-lasting Graves disease. TCRdb passed the multiplex PCR reads through MiXCR, listing each CDR3 protein once. Here the sample spans 400,000 to 500,000 distinct CDR3 sequences, around 17% being singletons. This sample also appeared in a second study, on T cells in Graves' hyperthyroidism and ophthalmopathy.

The material sequenced was peripheral blood mononuclear cells (PBMCs), taken at new diagnosis, from a patient treated with antithyroid drugs. The receptors originated from a woman aged 25 to 39 with Graves disease. Each CDR3 is given with its conserved first and last residue. A D gene is named only where the DNA matches it firmly.

d_call: TRBD2
v_call: TRBV6-1
j_call: TRBJ2-5
cdr3_aa: CASSRGLAGVHQETQYF

d_call: .
v_call: TRBV2
j_call: TRBJ2-5
cdr3_aa: CASSYLGRPQETQYF

d_call: .
v_call: TRBV30
j_call: TRBJ2-1
cdr3_aa: CAWGAYGEQFF

d_call: .
v_call: TRBV6-1
j_call: TRBJ2-7
cdr3_aa: CASSPPGYDYEQYF

d_call: .
v_call: TRBV6-2/TRBV6-3
j_call: TRBJ2-3
cdr3_aa: CASSYALGTDTQYF

d_call: .
v_call: TRBV20-1
j_call: TRBJ2-2
cdr3_aa: CSARDRRATGELFF

d_call: .
v_call: TRBV3-1
j_call: TRBJ1-2
cdr3_aa: CASSLGADGYTF

d_call: .
v_call: TRBV24-1
j_call: TRBJ2-1
cdr3_aa: CATSDPGLEVDNEQFF

d_call: .
v_call: TRBV11-2
j_call: TRBJ2-7
cdr3_aa: CASSPEGGTTYEQYF

d_call: .
v_call: TRBV18
j_call: TRBJ2-1
cdr3_aa: CASSPAGSAYNEQFF

d_call: .
v_call: TRBV28
j_call: TRBJ2-1
cdr3_aa: CASSPITADNEQFF

d_call: .
v_call: TRBV12-3/TRBV12-4
j_call: TRBJ2-3
cdr3_aa: CASSLDVFPQYF

d_call: .
v_call: TRBV5-1
j_call: TRBJ2-2
cdr3_aa: CASSLAPGRLGIDTGELFF

d_call: .
v_call: TRBV2
j_call: TRBJ1-1
cdr3_aa: CASMGTEAFF

d_call: TRBD1
v_call: TRBV6-7
j_call: TRBJ2-5
cdr3_aa: CASSYDRDREETQYF

d_call: .
v_call: TRBV15
j_call: TRBJ2-1
cdr3_aa: CATSASDSYNEQFF

d_call: TRBD2
v_call: TRBV9
j_call: TRBJ2-1
cdr3_aa: CASSVDLREAYNEQFF

d_call: .
v_call: TRBV29-1
j_call: TRBJ2-5
cdr3_aa: CSVEQTAQETQYF

d_call: TRBD1
v_call: TRBV18
j_call: TRBJ2-1
cdr3_aa: CASSRQGAQMNEQFF

d_call: .
v_call: TRBV29-1
j_call: TRBJ1-2
cdr3_aa: CASTPGRNYGYTF

d_call: TRBD2
v_call: TRBV6-2/TRBV6-3
j_call: TRBJ2-1
cdr3_aa: CASSSPTSGSVHEQFF

d_call: .
v_call: TRBV7-9
j_call: TRBJ2-1
cdr3_aa: CASLESSYNEQFF

d_call: TRBD1
v_call: TRBV28
j_call: TRBJ2-5
cdr3_aa: CASRTLKGAGGTQYF

d_call: .
v_call: TRBV29-1
j_call: TRBJ1-1
cdr3_aa: CSVVRARRTEAFF

d_call: .
v_call: TRBV6-1
j_call: TRBJ1-2
cdr3_aa: CATPGQEYGYTF

d_call: TRBD1
v_call: TRBV12-3/TRBV12-4
j_call: TRBJ2-1
cdr3_aa: CASSFHRGTNEQFF

d_call: .
v_call: TRBV28
j_call: TRBJ2-7
cdr3_aa: CASKREYEQYF

d_call: .
v_call: TRBV20-1
j_call: TRBJ1-4
cdr3_aa: CSASHRADNEKLFF